This note documents a single TCR beta chain sequence. As yet, its antigen is unknown. This entry comes from a study of radiation and T cells in renal cell carcinoma. In germline, CDR1 is SGHDN, CDR2 FVKESK. V was cut by 4 bases and J by 3 bases, with 16 bases left in between. This CDR3 contains 16 residues. Time point here: blood 4 weeks post-SBRT, at nephrectomy. Sample treatment: 15 Gy SBRT to primary tumor, nephrectomy 4 weeks later. Nephrectomy followed 15 Gy stereotactic body radiation by 4 weeks. After SBRT, blood was collected at 2 and 4 weeks, plus baseline. Study-level results: No pretreatment tumor biopsies were available for baseline clonotypes. From baseline, blood top tumor clonotypes peaked at 2 weeks post-radiation.

Sequencing used immunoSEQ multiplex PCR; TCRdb keeps in-frame clones, though not all of them. The sample includes 150,000 to 200,000 clones, roughly nine tenths of them seen just once. The receptor was isolated from a woman aged 45 to 65 with renal cell carcinoma. Material: blood, obtained from a patient whose treatment included radiotherapy and nephrectomy. The chain has TRBV14 and TRBJ2-1, with D tentatively TRBD1 or TRBD2 (6 bases each). CDR3 sequence: CASSPDWGAIYNEQFF. CDR3 nucleotide sequence: TGTGCCAGCAGCCCCGACTGGGGGGCGATCTACAATGAGCAGTTCTTC.